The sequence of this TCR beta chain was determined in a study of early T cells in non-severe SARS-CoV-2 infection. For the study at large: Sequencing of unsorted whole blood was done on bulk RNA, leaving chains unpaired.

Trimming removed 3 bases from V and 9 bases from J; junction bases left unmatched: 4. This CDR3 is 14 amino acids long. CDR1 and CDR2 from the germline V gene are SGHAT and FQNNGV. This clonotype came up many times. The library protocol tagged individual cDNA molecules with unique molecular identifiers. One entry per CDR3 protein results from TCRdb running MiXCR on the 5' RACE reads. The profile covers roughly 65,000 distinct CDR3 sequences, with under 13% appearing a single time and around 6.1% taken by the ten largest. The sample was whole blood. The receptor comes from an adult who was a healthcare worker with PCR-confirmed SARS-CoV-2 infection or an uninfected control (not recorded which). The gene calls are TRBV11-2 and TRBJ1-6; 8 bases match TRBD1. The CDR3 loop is CASSFDRGGSPLHF. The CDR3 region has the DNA TGTGCCAGCAGCTTCGACAGGGGAGGTTCACCCCTCCACTTT.